This is a list of T cell receptor beta chains from one sample in a study of T-cell reconstitution after alpha-beta-depleted transplantation in children. A single record per CDR3 protein comes from TCRdb applying MiXCR to the PCR reads. This table holds fewer than 250,000 distinct CDR3 sequences, about a sixth found once. The sample here was PBMCs, mostly from graft donor cells, taken 360 days after TCRalphabeta/CD19-depleted stem cell transplant. The receptors originated from a male patient between 2 and 10 years old who had a stem cell transplant for acute lymphoblastic leukemia, so the T cells may come from the graft donor. The CDR3 runs from the conserved cysteine through the conserved F or W. A D gene is named only where the DNA matches it firmly. Not all rows give a size; the values are once, few, many and, for expanded clones, a class.

j_gene: TRBJ2-1
abundance: few
d_gene: TRBD2
v_gene: TRBV6-5
CDR3aa: CASSYSPPLAGGKDEQFF
CDR3nt: TGTGCCAGCAGTTACTCACCCCCGCTAGCGGGGGGGAAGGATGAGCAGTTCTTC

j_gene: TRBJ1-4
abundance: -
d_gene: -
v_gene: TRBV20-1
CDR3aa: CSANRGVTNEKLFF
CDR3nt: TGCAGTGCTAACCGGGGGGTAACTAATGAAAAACTGTTTTTT

j_gene: TRBJ2-7
abundance: -
d_gene: TRBD2
v_gene: TRBV20-1
CDR3aa: CSALDDAGRGYEQYF
CDR3nt: TGCAGTGCTCTCGACGATGCGGGGAGGGGCTACGAGCAGTACTTC

j_gene: TRBJ2-7
abundance: few
d_gene: TRBD1
v_gene: TRBV19
CDR3aa: CASGGQGRYEQYF
CDR3nt: TGTGCCAGCGGTGGACAGGGGCGCTACGAGCAGTACTTC

j_gene: TRBJ1-1
abundance: many
d_gene: -
v_gene: TRBV20-1
CDR3aa: CSASHEAFF
CDR3nt: TGCAGTGCTAGCCATGAGGCTTTCTTT

j_gene: TRBJ1-5
abundance: -
d_gene: -
v_gene: TRBV12-3/TRBV12-4
CDR3aa: CASSLVGPQPQHF
CDR3nt: TGTGCCAGCAGTTTAGTGGGGCCCCAGCCCCAGCATTTT

j_gene: TRBJ2-2
abundance: few
d_gene: TRBD2
v_gene: TRBV20-1
CDR3aa: CSARALAGGSNTGELFF
CDR3nt: TGCAGTGCTAGAGCTCTAGCGGGGGGGTCGAACACCGGGGAGCTGTTTTTT

j_gene: TRBJ2-1
abundance: -
d_gene: -
v_gene: TRBV7-6
CDR3aa: CASSLALSGDEQFF
CDR3nt: TGTGCCAGCAGCTTAGCGCTGAGTGGGGACGAGCAGTTCTTC

j_gene: TRBJ2-7
abundance: once
d_gene: -
v_gene: TRBV5-6
CDR3aa: CASSLAGRSYEQYF
CDR3nt: TGTGCCAGCAGCTTGGCCGGACGTTCCTACGAGCAGTACTTC

j_gene: TRBJ2-1
abundance: few
d_gene: -
v_gene: TRBV6-1
CDR3aa: CASRIRVWSSYNEQFF
CDR3nt: TGTGCCAGCAGAATCAGGGTTTGGAGCTCCTACAATGAGCAGTTCTTC

j_gene: TRBJ2-1
abundance: few
d_gene: -
v_gene: TRBV12-3/TRBV12-4
CDR3aa: CASTQNWPGQFF
CDR3nt: TGTGCCAGCACCCAAAACTGGCCGGGGCAGTTCTTC

j_gene: TRBJ1-2
abundance: many
d_gene: -
v_gene: TRBV13
CDR3aa: CASSDTRGGYTF
CDR3nt: TGTGCCAGCAGCGACACCAGGGGAGGCTACACCTTC

j_gene: TRBJ2-7
abundance: few
d_gene: TRBD2
v_gene: TRBV20-1
CDR3aa: CSARRVRGAGYEQYF
CDR3nt: TGCAGTGCTAGGAGGGTGCGGGGGGCAGGCTACGAGCAGTACTTC

j_gene: TRBJ2-3
abundance: few
d_gene: -
v_gene: TRBV29-1
CDR3aa: CSVAGAATDTQYF
CDR3nt: TGCAGCGTGGCGGGGGCGGCCACAGATACGCAGTATTTT

j_gene: TRBJ1-6
abundance: -
d_gene: -
v_gene: TRBV5-1
CDR3aa: CASRLTTYNSPLHF
CDR3nt: TGCGCCAGCAGGTTGACAACCTATAATTCACCCCTCCACTTT

j_gene: TRBJ2-1
abundance: few
d_gene: TRBD1
v_gene: TRBV29-1
CDR3aa: CSVDTPGQGRYEQFF
CDR3nt: TGCAGCGTTGATACCCCGGGACAGGGGCGGTATGAGCAGTTCTTC

j_gene: TRBJ2-7
abundance: -
d_gene: -
v_gene: TRBV18
CDR3aa: CASSPPYPDSYEQYF
CDR3nt: TGTGCCAGCTCACCGCCGTACCCAGATTCCTACGAGCAGTACTTC

j_gene: TRBJ2-2
abundance: -
d_gene: -
v_gene: TRBV13
CDR3aa: CASSLLNRAPNTGELFF
CDR3nt: TGTGCCAGCAGCCTTTTAAACCGGGCGCCGAACACCGGGGAGCTGTTTTTT

j_gene: TRBJ1-6
abundance: -
d_gene: -
v_gene: TRBV20-1
CDR3aa: CGMGSPLHF
CDR3nt: TGCGGGATGGGTTCACCCCTCCACTTT

j_gene: TRBJ1-1
abundance: -
d_gene: -
v_gene: TRBV3-1
CDR3aa: CASSQDEGNTEAFF
CDR3nt: TGTGCCAGCAGCCAAGATGAGGGGAACACTGAAGCTTTCTTT

j_gene: TRBJ2-5
abundance: -
d_gene: -
v_gene: TRBV20-1
CDR3aa: CSARGMRETPYF
CDR3nt: TGCAGTGCTAGAGGGATGAGGGAGACCCCGTACTTC

j_gene: TRBJ2-4
abundance: -
d_gene: TRBD2
v_gene: TRBV12-3/TRBV12-4
CDR3aa: CASSQGLEVQYF
CDR3nt: TGTGCCAGCAGCCAGGGACTAGAGGTTCAGTACTTC

j_gene: TRBJ2-5
abundance: -
d_gene: TRBD2
v_gene: TRBV2
CDR3aa: CASSWTSGQETQYF
CDR3nt: TGTGCCAGCAGTTGGACTAGCGGCCAAGAGACCCAGTACTTC

j_gene: TRBJ2-1
abundance: -
d_gene: -
v_gene: TRBV27
CDR3aa: CASSEVLSYNEQFF
CDR3nt: TGTGCCAGCAGTGAAGTATTGTCCTACAATGAGCAGTTCTTC

j_gene: TRBJ2-2
abundance: -
d_gene: -
v_gene: TRBV7-7
CDR3aa: CASSPNRDTGELFF
CDR3nt: TGTGCCAGCAGCCCGAACAGGGACACCGGGGAGCTGTTTTTT

j_gene: TRBJ2-7
abundance: -
d_gene: TRBD1
v_gene: TRBV11-2
CDR3aa: CASSYMDRALAYEQYF
CDR3nt: TGTGCCAGCAGCTACATGGACAGGGCTTTAGCCTACGAGCAGTACTTC

j_gene: TRBJ2-5
abundance: few
d_gene: -
v_gene: TRBV12-3/TRBV12-4
CDR3aa: CASSLALGETQYF
CDR3nt: TGTGCCAGCAGTTTAGCCCTGGGGGAGACCCAGTACTTC

j_gene: TRBJ2-3
abundance: few
d_gene: -
v_gene: TRBV7-8
CDR3aa: CASSLETRVNTQYF
CDR3nt: TGTGCCAGCAGCTTGGAGACTAGAGTAAATACGCAGTATTTT

j_gene: TRBJ1-1
abundance: few
d_gene: -
v_gene: TRBV29-1
CDR3aa: CSVLGTLNTEAFF
CDR3nt: TGCAGCGTCTTAGGGACACTGAACACTGAAGCTTTCTTT

j_gene: TRBJ1-1
abundance: few
d_gene: -
v_gene: TRBV20-1
CDR3aa: CSARMPGQDTEAFF
CDR3nt: TGCAGTGCTAGAATGCCGGGGCAGGACACTGAAGCTTTCTTT

j_gene: TRBJ1-1
abundance: -
d_gene: -
v_gene: TRBV5-1
CDR3aa: CASSRIPGLNTEAFF
CDR3nt: TGCGCCAGCAGCAGGATTCCGGGGCTGAACACTGAAGCTTTCTTT

j_gene: TRBJ1-1
abundance: -
d_gene: -
v_gene: TRBV5-1
CDR3aa: CASSLSNLRAEAFF
CDR3nt: TGCGCCAGCAGCTTGTCTAATCTAAGAGCTGAAGCTTTCTTT

j_gene: TRBJ2-7
abundance: -
d_gene: -
v_gene: TRBV5-1
CDR3aa: CASSAIPSSYEQYF
CDR3nt: TGCGCCAGCAGCGCCATTCCCTCTTCCTACGAGCAGTACTTC

j_gene: TRBJ2-7
abundance: -
d_gene: -
v_gene: TRBV7-9
CDR3aa: CASSEGLHYEQYF
CDR3nt: TGTGCCAGCAGCGAAGGACTACACTACGAGCAGTACTTC

j_gene: TRBJ2-1
abundance: -
d_gene: TRBD2
v_gene: TRBV25-1
CDR3aa: CASSGGEFLYEQFF
CDR3nt: TGTGCCAGCAGCGGGGGGGAATTTCTCTATGAGCAGTTCTTC

j_gene: TRBJ2-1
abundance: -
d_gene: TRBD2
v_gene: TRBV5-1
CDR3aa: CASSLGLAGGLVKSSSYNEQFF
CDR3nt: TGCGCCAGCAGCTTGGGCCTAGCGGGGGGGCTGGTCAAATCGAGCTCCTACAATGAGCAGTTCTTC

j_gene: TRBJ2-7
abundance: few
d_gene: -
v_gene: TRBV12-3/TRBV12-4
CDR3aa: CASSSSSRASYEQYF
CDR3nt: TGTGCCAGCAGTTCCTCCTCGAGAGCCTCCTACGAGCAGTACTTC

j_gene: TRBJ2-5
abundance: few
d_gene: TRBD2
v_gene: TRBV28
CDR3aa: CASTLGSGGGETQYF
CDR3nt: TGTGCCAGCACCTTGGGGAGCGGGGGGGGAGAGACCCAGTACTTC

j_gene: TRBJ2-1
abundance: few
d_gene: -
v_gene: TRBV5-1
CDR3aa: CASSFRPGVSEQFF
CDR3nt: TGCGCCAGCAGCTTCCGACCAGGGGTGAGTGAGCAGTTCTTC

j_gene: TRBJ2-5
abundance: few
d_gene: TRBD2
v_gene: TRBV7-7
CDR3aa: CASSPGWTSVEETQYF
CDR3nt: TGTGCCAGCAGCCCAGGGTGGACTAGCGTGGAAGAGACCCAGTACTTC

j_gene: TRBJ2-3
abundance: -
d_gene: TRBD2
v_gene: TRBV4-3
CDR3aa: CASSQDGAGVGTDTQYF
CDR3nt: TGCGCCAGCAGCCAAGACGGCGCGGGAGTCGGGACAGATACGCAGTATTTT

j_gene: TRBJ2-3
abundance: few
d_gene: -
v_gene: TRBV9
CDR3aa: CASSGAGVGRDTQYF
CDR3nt: TGTGCCAGCAGCGGGGCCGGGGTAGGCAGAGATACGCAGTATTTT

j_gene: TRBJ1-1
abundance: -
d_gene: -
v_gene: TRBV5-1
CDR3aa: CASSIGQLNTEAFF
CDR3nt: TGCGCCAGCAGCATCGGACAACTGAACACTGAAGCTTTCTTT

j_gene: TRBJ1-1
abundance: -
d_gene: -
v_gene: TRBV7-6
CDR3aa: CASSLADYTEAFF
CDR3nt: TGTGCCAGCAGCTTAGCCGATTACACTGAAGCTTTCTTT

j_gene: TRBJ2-1
abundance: few
d_gene: -
v_gene: TRBV10-3
CDR3aa: CAIAAQGINNEQFF
CDR3nt: TGTGCCATCGCAGCCCAGGGTATTAACAATGAGCAGTTCTTC

j_gene: TRBJ1-2
abundance: many
d_gene: -
v_gene: TRBV2
CDR3aa: CASSIRHDTNYGYTF
CDR3nt: TGTGCCAGCAGTATCCGACACGACACTAACTATGGCTACACCTTC

j_gene: TRBJ2-3
abundance: few
d_gene: TRBD1
v_gene: TRBV10-3
CDR3aa: CAISEPMTGRGTDTQYF
CDR3nt: TGTGCCATCAGTGAACCAATGACAGGGCGAGGCACAGATACGCAGTATTTT

j_gene: TRBJ1-2
abundance: -
d_gene: -
v_gene: TRBV7-1
CDR3aa: CASSLRTEGYTF
CDR3nt: TGTGCCAGCAGCCTCAGGACGGAGGGCTACACCTTC

j_gene: TRBJ1-4
abundance: few
d_gene: -
v_gene: TRBV10-3
CDR3aa: CAISDGQSNEKLFF
CDR3nt: TGTGCCATCAGTGACGGTCAGTCAAATGAAAAACTGTTTTTT

j_gene: TRBJ1-2
abundance: -
d_gene: -
v_gene: TRBV3-1
CDR3aa: CASSQAENRRYGYTF
CDR3nt: TGTGCCAGCAGCCAAGCGGAGAATCGTCGCTATGGCTACACCTTC

j_gene: TRBJ2-1
abundance: -
d_gene: TRBD2
v_gene: TRBV25-1
CDR3aa: CASTGTSGGGNEQFF
CDR3nt: TGTGCCAGTACTGGGACTAGCGGGGGGGGTAATGAGCAGTTCTTC

j_gene: TRBJ2-7
abundance: few
d_gene: -
v_gene: TRBV7-9
CDR3aa: CASSKRSLGLEQYF
CDR3nt: TGTGCCAGCAGTAAACGGAGCCTTGGTTTAGAGCAGTACTTC